A selection of T cell receptor beta chains follows, all from one sample in a study of T cells after somatic rescue of genetic block. Produced via immunoSEQ multiplex PCR; TCRdb's table is partial and in-frame only. The sample lists roughly 11,000 clones; less than 80% were seen once. The sequenced sample was peripheral blood mononuclear cells (PBMCs). These receptors were taken from a boy aged 10-17 years. Both conserved end residues are part of each CDR3. Each record gives: V gene, J gene, CDR3 protein.

TRBV18,TRBJ1-2,CASSTGGNYGYTF
TRBV11-1,TRBJ1-1,CATRRRSGIMNTEAFF
TRBV18,TRBJ2-1,CASSFAGKSYNEQFF
TRBV28,TRBJ2-1,CASSFAYDLNNEQFF
TRBV15,TRBJ1-5,CATSRENQPQHF
TRBV7-9,TRBJ2-5,CASSLSSASGGWETQYF
TRBV7-2,TRBJ1-4,CASSLSPWGTNEKLFF
TRBV30,TRBJ1-2,CAWTSPRRGGDYGYTF
TRBV6-5,TRBJ2-3,CASSTHRYTDTQYF
TRBV10-3,TRBJ1-6,CAISAQAGPTGSPLHF
TRBV11-3,TRBJ2-1,CASSQGGDRGPDEQFF
TRBV28,TRBJ1-1,CASSPGTGEYTEAFF
TRBV10-3,TRBJ2-2,CAISQLAGGLTGELFF
TRBV4-3,TRBJ2-2,CASSQDGPLVAGGRSGELFF
TRBV5-4,TRBJ2-1,CASSPGGTTYNEQFF
TRBV7-4,TRBJ1-2,CASSRQPARKTYGYTF
TRBV7-9,TRBJ1-1,CASSLGDKLKGAFF
TRBV9,TRBJ2-1,CASSPGGTSGGFSYNEQFF
TRBV27,TRBJ1-1,CASSFSRWAEAFF
TRBV25-1,TRBJ1-2,CASTGGYGYTF
TRBV7-2,TRBJ1-4,CASSRDRGHEKLFF
TRBV2,TRBJ2-2,CASSGRGEKTGELFF
TRBV5-1,TRBJ2-1,CASSPEGRGKLLSYNEQFF
TRBV14,TRBJ1-1,CASSLRTGRNTEAFF
TRBV7-3,TRBJ2-5,CASSLSRDQETQYF